The clone carrying this T cell receptor beta chain was observed a few times. What it recognizes is unknown. This entry belongs to a study of spatial heterogeneity in lung cancer. Turning to the study itself: Follow-up PBMC specimens underwent sequencing when available; their median timing was roughly two years after resection. The study observed each unique TCR and UMI combination more than ten times on average in raw reads. General study results and limits: At tumor resection, ubiquitous expanded TCRs were detected in blood more often than later.

Individual TCR cDNA molecules each bore their own unique molecular identifier. TCRdb reprocessed the 5' RACE reads via MiXCR and lists one record per CDR3 protein. The profile shows around 70,000 distinct CDR3 sequences, roughly 8.9% of them singletons. The time point is: blood at routine non-recurrence follow-up after resection. Germline V gene sequence: CDR1 SGHAT, CDR2 FQNNGV. This CDR3 contains 13 residues. V shed 7 bases and J shed 1 base, with 10 bases lying between them. This clonotype originated in a female donor with early-stage non-small cell lung cancer. The material was PBMCs, obtained at follow-up. This chain joins TRBV11-2 and TRBJ1-1, with D tentatively TRBD1 (6 bases). The CDR3 DNA is TGTGCCAGCATTGGACAGCCGAACACTGAAGCTTTCTTT. The encoded protein is CASIGQPNTEAFF.